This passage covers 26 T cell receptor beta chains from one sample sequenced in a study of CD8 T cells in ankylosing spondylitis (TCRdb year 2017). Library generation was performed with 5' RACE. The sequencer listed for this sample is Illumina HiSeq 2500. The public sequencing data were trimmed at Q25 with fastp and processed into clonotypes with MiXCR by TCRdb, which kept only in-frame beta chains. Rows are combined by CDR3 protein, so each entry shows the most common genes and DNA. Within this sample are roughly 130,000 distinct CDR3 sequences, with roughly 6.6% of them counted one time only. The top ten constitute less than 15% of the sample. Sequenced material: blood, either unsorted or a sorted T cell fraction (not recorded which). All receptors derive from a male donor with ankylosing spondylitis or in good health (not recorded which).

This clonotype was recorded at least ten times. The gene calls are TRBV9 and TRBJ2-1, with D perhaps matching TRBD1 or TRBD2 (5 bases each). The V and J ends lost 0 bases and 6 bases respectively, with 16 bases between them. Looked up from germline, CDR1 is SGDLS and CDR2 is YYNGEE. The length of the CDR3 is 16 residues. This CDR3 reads CASSVAEEGIRNEQFF. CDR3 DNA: TGTGCCAGCAGCGTAGCCGAAGAGGGGATTCGCAATGAGCAGTTCTTC.

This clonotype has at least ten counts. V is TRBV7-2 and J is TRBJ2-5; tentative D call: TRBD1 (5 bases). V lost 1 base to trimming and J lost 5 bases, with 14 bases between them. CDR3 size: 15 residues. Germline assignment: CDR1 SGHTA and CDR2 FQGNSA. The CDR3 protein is CASSLGQPQLETQYF. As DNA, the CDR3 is TGTGCCAGCAGCTTAGGACAGCCGCAGCTGGAGACCCAGTACTTC. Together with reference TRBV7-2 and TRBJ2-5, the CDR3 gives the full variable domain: GAGVSQSPSNKVTEKGKDVELRCDPISGHTALYWYRQSLGQGLEFLIYFQGNSAPDKSGLPSDRFSAERTGGSVSTLTIQRTQQEDSAVYLCASSLGQPQLETQYFGPGTRLLVL.

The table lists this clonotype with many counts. The DNA of the CDR3 is TGTGCCAGCAGCGCCAAGAGCAGCCTCTCTGGAAACACCATATATTTT. It translates to CASSAKSSLSGNTIYF. J is TRBJ1-3 and V is TRBV7-8; D unresolved. Trimming stripped 5 bases from V and 0 bases from J, with 14 bases between. The CDR3 consists of 16 residues. CDR1 and CDR2 from the germline V gene are SGHVS and FQNEAQ. The full variable domain, in which reference TRBV7-8 and TRBJ1-3 provide the parts outside the CDR3, is GAGVSQSPRYKVAKRGQDVALRCDPISGHVSLFWYQQALGQGPEFLTYFQNEAQLDKSGLPSDRFFAERPEGSVSTLKIQRTQQEDSAVYLCASSAKSSLSGNTIYFGEGSWLTVV.

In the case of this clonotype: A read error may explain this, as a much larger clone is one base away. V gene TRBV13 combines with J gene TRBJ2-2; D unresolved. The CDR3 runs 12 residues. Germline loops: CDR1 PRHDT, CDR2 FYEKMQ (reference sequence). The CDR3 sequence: CASSLATEELFF. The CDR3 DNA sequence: TGTGCCAGCAGCTTAGCCACCGAGGAGCTGTTTTTT.

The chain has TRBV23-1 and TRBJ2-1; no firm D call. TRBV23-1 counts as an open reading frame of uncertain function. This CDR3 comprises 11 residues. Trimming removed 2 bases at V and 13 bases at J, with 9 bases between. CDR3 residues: CASSQAAKQFF. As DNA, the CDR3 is TGCGCCAGCAGTCAAGCGGCTAAACAGTTCTTC.

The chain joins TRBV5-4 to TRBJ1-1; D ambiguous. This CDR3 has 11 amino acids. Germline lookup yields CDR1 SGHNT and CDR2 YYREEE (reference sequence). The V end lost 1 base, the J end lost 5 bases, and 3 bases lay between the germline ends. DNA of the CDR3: TGTGCCAGCAGCTTGTTTACTGAAGCTTTCTTT. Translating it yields CASSLFTEAFF.

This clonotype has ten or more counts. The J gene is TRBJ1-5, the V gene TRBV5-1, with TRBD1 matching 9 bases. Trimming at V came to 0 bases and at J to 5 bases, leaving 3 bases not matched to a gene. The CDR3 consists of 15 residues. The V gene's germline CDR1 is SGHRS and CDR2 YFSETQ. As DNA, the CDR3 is TGCGCCAGCAGCTTGGAGGGACAGGGCGATCAGCCCCAGCATTTT. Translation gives CASSLEGQGDQPQHF. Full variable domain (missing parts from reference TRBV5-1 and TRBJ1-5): KAGVTQTPRYLIKTRGQQVTLSCSPISGHRSVSWYQQTPGQGLQFLFEYFSETQRNKGNFPGRFSGRQFSNSRSEMNVSTLELGDSALYLCASSLEGQGDQPQHFGDGTRLSIL.

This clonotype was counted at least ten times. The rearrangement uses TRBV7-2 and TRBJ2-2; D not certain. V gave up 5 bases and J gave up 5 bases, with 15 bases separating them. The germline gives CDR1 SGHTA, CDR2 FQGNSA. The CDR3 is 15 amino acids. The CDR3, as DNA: TGTGCCAGCAGCAGGGCAAAAATAGGAACCGGGGAGCTGTTTTTT. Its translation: CASSRAKIGTGELFF.

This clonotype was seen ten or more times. The CDR3 nucleotides are TGCAGTGCTAGAGAGGCGCGGCGGGAGCGAACCTACAATGAGCAGTTCTTC. It codes for CSAREARRERTYNEQFF. The J gene is TRBJ2-1, the V gene TRBV20-1; the match to TRBD2 covers 7 bases. With 0 bases clipped from V and 2 bases from J, the junction kept 10 bases outside the gene matches. The germline CDR1 and CDR2 sequences are DFQATT and SNEGSKA (reference sequence). This CDR3 is built from 17 residues.

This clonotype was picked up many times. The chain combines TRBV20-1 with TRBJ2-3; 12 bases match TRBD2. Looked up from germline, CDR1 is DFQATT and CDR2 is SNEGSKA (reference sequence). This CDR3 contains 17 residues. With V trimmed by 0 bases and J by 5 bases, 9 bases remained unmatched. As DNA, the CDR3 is TGCAGTGCTAGAGATCGGAGGACTAGCGGGGTGGGAGATACGCAGTATTTT. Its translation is CSARDRRTSGVGDTQYF.

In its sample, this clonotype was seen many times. The CDR3: CASSVAGTSNEQYF. CDR3 nucleotide sequence: TGTGCCAGCAGCGTAGCTGGGACTAGCAACGAGCAGTACTTC. J is TRBJ2-7 and V is TRBV9; 9 positions match TRBD2. In germline, CDR1 is SGDLS, CDR2 YYNGEE. The CDR3 extends over 14 amino acids. Trimming removed 0 bases from V and 5 bases from J; junction bases left unmatched: 3.

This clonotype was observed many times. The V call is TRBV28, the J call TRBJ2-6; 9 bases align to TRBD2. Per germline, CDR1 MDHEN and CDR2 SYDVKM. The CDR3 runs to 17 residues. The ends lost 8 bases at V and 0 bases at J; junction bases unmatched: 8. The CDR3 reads CASPPGLALSGANVLTF. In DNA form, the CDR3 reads TGTGCCAGCCCCCCGGGACTAGCCCTCTCTGGGGCCAACGTCCTGACTTTC.

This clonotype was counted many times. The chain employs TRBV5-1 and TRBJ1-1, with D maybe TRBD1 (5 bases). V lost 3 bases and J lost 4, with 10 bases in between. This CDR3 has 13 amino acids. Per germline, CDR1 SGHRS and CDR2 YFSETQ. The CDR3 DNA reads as TGCGCCAGCAGCTATGGGACCGGCACTGAAGCTTTCTTT. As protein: CASSYGTGTEAFF.

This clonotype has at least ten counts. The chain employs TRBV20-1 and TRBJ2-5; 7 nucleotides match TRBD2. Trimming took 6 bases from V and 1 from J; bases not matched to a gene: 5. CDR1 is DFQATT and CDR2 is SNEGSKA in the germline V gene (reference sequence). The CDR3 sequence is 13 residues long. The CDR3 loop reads CSAKRTSQETQYF. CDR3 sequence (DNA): TGCAGTGCGAAAAGGACTAGCCAAGAGACCCAGTACTTC.

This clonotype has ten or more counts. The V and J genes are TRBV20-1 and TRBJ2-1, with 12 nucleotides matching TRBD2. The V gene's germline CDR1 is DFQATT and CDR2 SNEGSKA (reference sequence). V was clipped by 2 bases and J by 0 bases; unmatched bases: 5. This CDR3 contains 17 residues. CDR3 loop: CSARLAGGSGSYNEQFF. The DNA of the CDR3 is TGCAGTGCTAGACTAGCGGGGGGGTCGGGCTCCTACAATGAGCAGTTCTTC.

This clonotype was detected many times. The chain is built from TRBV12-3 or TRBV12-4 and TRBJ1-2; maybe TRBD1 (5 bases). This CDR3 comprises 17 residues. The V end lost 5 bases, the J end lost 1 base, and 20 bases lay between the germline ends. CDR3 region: CASSPLGGATGNYGYTF. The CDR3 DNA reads TGTGCCAGCAGTCCTCTGGGAGGGGCTACCGGTAACTATGGCTACACCTTC.

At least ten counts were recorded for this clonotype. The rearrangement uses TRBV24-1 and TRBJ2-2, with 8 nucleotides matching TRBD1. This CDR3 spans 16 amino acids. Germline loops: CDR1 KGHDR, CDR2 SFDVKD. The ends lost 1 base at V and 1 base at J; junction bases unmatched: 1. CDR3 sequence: CATSDFGTGNTGELFF. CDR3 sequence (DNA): TGTGCCACCAGTGATTTCGGGACAGGGAACACCGGGGAGCTGTTTTTT.

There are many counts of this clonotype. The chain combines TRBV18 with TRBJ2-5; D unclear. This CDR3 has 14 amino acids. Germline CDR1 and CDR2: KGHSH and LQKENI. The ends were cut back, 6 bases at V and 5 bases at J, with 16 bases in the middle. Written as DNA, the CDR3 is TGTGCCAGCTCCTCATCCCCGAGGTCGGAGACCCAGTACTTC. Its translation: CASSSSPRSETQYF.

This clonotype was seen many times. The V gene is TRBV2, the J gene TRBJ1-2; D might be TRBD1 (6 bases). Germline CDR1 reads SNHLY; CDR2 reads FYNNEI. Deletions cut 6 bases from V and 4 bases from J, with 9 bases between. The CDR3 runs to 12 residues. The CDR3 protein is CASRGTRYGYTF. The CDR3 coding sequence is TGTGCCAGCAGGGGGACACGCTATGGCTACACCTTC.

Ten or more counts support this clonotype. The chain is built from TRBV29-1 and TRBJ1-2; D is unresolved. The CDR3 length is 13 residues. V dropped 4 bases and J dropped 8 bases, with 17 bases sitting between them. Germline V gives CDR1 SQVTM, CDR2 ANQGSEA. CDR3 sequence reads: CSVAEGLGSGYTF. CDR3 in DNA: TGCAGCGTTGCGGAAGGTTTAGGATCCGGCTACACCTTC. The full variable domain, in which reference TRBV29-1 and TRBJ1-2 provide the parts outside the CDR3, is SAVISQKPSRDICQRGTSLTIQCQVDSQVTMMFWYRQQPGQSLTLIATANQGSEATYESGFVIDKFPISRPNLTFSTLTVSNMSPEDSSIYLCSVAEGLGSGYTFGSGTRLTVV.

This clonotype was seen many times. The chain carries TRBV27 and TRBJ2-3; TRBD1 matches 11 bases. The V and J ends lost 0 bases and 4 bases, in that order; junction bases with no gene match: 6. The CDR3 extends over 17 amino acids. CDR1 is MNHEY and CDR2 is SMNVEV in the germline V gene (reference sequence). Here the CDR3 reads CASSLSDRGPGPDTQYF. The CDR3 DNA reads TGTGCCAGCAGTTTATCGGACAGGGGGCCCGGACCAGATACGCAGTATTTT.

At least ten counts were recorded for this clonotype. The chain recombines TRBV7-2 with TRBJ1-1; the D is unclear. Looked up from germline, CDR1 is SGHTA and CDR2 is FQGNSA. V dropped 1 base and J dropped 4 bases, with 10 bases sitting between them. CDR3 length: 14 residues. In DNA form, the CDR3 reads TGTGCCAGCAGCTTAGACAATAGAGGCACTGAAGCTTTCTTT. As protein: CASSLDNRGTEAFF.

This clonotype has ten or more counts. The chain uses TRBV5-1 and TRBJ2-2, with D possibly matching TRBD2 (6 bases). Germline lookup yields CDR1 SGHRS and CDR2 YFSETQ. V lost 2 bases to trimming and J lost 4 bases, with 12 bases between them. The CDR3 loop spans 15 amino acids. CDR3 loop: CASSLLAQITGELFF. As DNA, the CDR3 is TGCGCCAGCAGCTTACTAGCCCAGATCACCGGGGAGCTGTTTTTT.

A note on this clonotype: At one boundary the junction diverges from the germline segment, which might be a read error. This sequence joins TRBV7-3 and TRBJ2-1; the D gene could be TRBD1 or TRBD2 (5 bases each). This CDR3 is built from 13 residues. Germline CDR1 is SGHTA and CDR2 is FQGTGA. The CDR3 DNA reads TGTGCCAGCAGCATAACCGGGGCGGTGGAGCAGTTCTTC. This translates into CASSITGAVEQFF.

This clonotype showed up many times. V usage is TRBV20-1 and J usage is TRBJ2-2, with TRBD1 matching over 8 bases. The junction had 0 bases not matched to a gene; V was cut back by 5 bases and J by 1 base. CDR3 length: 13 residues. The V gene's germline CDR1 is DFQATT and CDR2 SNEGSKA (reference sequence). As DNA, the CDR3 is TGCAGTGCTGGGACAGGGAACACCGGGGAGCTGTTTTTT. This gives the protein CSAGTGNTGELFF.

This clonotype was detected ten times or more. CDR3 nucleotide sequence: TGTGCCAGCAGCCCGTGGGCTAGCCGGGGGTCCTACGAGCAGTACTTC. Encoded protein: CASSPWASRGSYEQYF. The chain recombines TRBV7-2 with TRBJ2-7; tentative D call: TRBD2 (6 bases). CDR3 length: 16 residues. The germline V gene has CDR1 SGHTA and CDR2 FQGNSA. V lost 5 bases, J lost 1 base, and 18 bases lay in between.